The 22 T cell receptor beta chains below were found in one sample sequenced in a study of read filtering for tumor transcriptome and immune sequencing. Molecular barcoded adaptors covering alpha/delta and beta/gamma chains were used on roughly 400 ng RNA. TCRdb processed the reads anew with MiXCR; each CDR3 protein has one entry. The sample holds tens of thousands of distinct CDR3 sequences, around 20% seen once. The sample consisted of a population of CD138-negative cells sorted from bone marrow. The receptors shown here come from a donor over 35 with multiple myeloma.

This clonotype appeared many times. V gene TRBV7-2 combines with J gene TRBJ2-2; the D gene is possibly TRBD1 (5 bases). This CDR3 is built from 15 residues. V lost 5 bases and J 7 bases, leaving 17 bases between the germline ends. The germline V gene encodes CDR1 SGHTA and CDR2 FQGNSA. CDR3 residues: CASSAVTQGSGELFF. The DNA of the CDR3 is TGTGCCAGCAGCGCAGTAACCCAGGGCAGCGGGGAGCTGTTTTTT.

This clonotype came up many times. The DNA of the CDR3 is TGTGCCAGCAGCAACCAGGGGGCCGGTAATGAAAAACTGTTTTTT. Translation gives CASSNQGAGNEKLFF. V is TRBV5-4 and J is TRBJ1-4; 8 nucleotides align to TRBD1. CDR1 SGHNT and CDR2 YYREEE come from the germline V gene (reference sequence). This CDR3 is 15 amino acids long. The V segment lost 4 bases and the J segment 4 bases; nucleotides outside the gene matches: 6. Full variable domain (remainder filled in from reference TRBV5-4 and TRBJ1-4): ETGVTQSPTHLIKTRGQQVTLRCSSQSGHNTVSWYQQALGQGPQFIFQYYREEENGRGNFPPRFSGLQFPNYSSELNVNALELDDSALYLCASSNQGAGNEKLFFGSGTQLSVL.

Many counts were recorded for this clonotype. The rearrangement joins TRBV6-2 or TRBV6-3 to TRBJ2-3; D is perhaps TRBD2 (5 bases). CDR3 length equals 16 residues. The V end lost 6 bases, the J end lost 4 bases, and 20 bases lay between the germline ends. CDR1 is MNHEY and CDR2 is SVGEGT in the germline V gene. The CDR3 region is CASRQTRGEWSDTQYF. Here the CDR3 DNA reads TGTGCCAGCAGACAAACGCGTGGGGAGTGGTCAGATACGCAGTATTTT.

This clonotype has a count of ten or more. A much larger clone lies a single base off, so this may be a read error. The V gene is TRBV24-1, the J gene TRBJ2-1, with D possibly TRBD2 on 5 matching bases. Germline V lookup: CDR1 KGHDR, CDR2 SFDVKD. This CDR3 has 16 residues. The CDR3 is CATSDEVGGSYNEQSF. The CDR3 coding sequence is TGTGCCACCAGTGATGAGGTAGGAGGCTCCTACAATGAGCAGTCCTTC.

This sequence joins TRBV29-1 and TRBJ2-7; 9 bases align to TRBD2. CDR3 size: 13 residues. V gave up 5 bases and J gave up 6 bases; unmatched junction bases: 8. Germline CDR1 reads SQVTM; CDR2 reads ANQGSEA. CDR3 coding DNA: TGCAGCGTTACCGGGACTAGCTGGGGCGAGCAGTACTTC. Its translation: CSVTGTSWGEQYF.

Worth noting for this clonotype: A read error may be the cause here, since a much bigger clone is one base away. This sequence joins TRBV28 and TRBJ2-1; TRBD2 matches 9 bases. With 5 bases clipped from V and 8 bases from J, the junction kept 13 bases outside the gene matches. Germline V gene data show CDR1 as MDHEN and CDR2 as SYDVKM. This CDR3 spans 16 amino acids. The CDR3 nucleotides read TGTGCCAGCAGTCGCCGGACTAGCGCGAGAAGGGATGAGCAGTTCTTC. Its protein is CASSRRTSARRDEQFF.

This clonotype was counted at least ten times. A much more abundant neighbour one base away suggests this may be a read error. The V call is TRBV11-2, the J call TRBJ1-2; a weak D match, TRBD1 (6 bases). Trimming shortened V by 4 bases and J by 3 bases, and 15 bases separated the two germline ends. The CDR3 covers 15 residues. The germline CDR1 and CDR2 sequences are SGHAT and FQNNGV. CDR3 in DNA: TGTGCCAGCAGCTCCCCGGACAGACACCACTATGGCTACACCTTC. Translation gives CASSSPDRHHYGYTF.

The rearrangement joins TRBV19 to TRBJ2-5, with D possibly called TRBD1 or TRBD2 (5 bases each). In germline, CDR1 is LNHDA, CDR2 SQIVND (reference sequence). The CDR3 length is 13 residues. V lost 2 bases and J lost 3, with 7 bases in between. The CDR3 DNA reads as TGTGCCAGTAGTATACGAGGGGAAGAGACCCAGTACTTC. This sequence encodes CASSIRGEETQYF.

In its sample, this clonotype ranks as large. This sequence joins TRBV30 and TRBJ1-1; D tentatively fits TRBD1 or TRBD2 (5 bases each). The end of the DNA aligns better with TRBJ2-7, so the J call may be wrong. The CDR3 runs to 13 residues. Germline V CDR1 and CDR2: GTSNPN, SVGIG (reference sequence). The CDR3 DNA reads as TGTGCCTGGGGGGACCTACGGGAATACGAGCAGTACTTC. It yields the protein CAWGDLREYEQYF.

The sample holds many counts of this clonotype. This chain connects TRBV11-2 to TRBJ1-3; unclear D gene. The CDR3 contains 16 residues. Germline V gene data show CDR1 as SGHAT and CDR2 as FQNNGV. The V and J ends lost 0 bases and 0 bases respectively, with 9 bases between them. This chain's CDR3 is CASSLEGSSSGNTIYF. As DNA, the CDR3 is TGTGCCAGCAGCTTAGAGGGCAGTAGCTCTGGAAACACCATATATTTT.

As to this clonotype: A much larger clone lies one base from this, so it may be a read error. V usage is TRBV4-2 and J usage is TRBJ2-1; 14 bases line up with TRBD2. This CDR3 contains 17 residues. Germline V gene sequence: CDR1 LGHNA, CDR2 YNFKEQ. This CDR3 reads CAGSQRLAGGFLNEQFF. The CDR3 DNA sequence: TGCGCCGGCAGCCAACGACTAGCGGGAGGGTTTCTAAATGAGCAGTTCTTC.

The J gene is TRBJ2-1, the V gene TRBV27; 11 bases fit TRBD1. CDR1 is MNHEY and CDR2 is SMNVEV in the germline V gene (reference sequence). The CDR3 is made up of 15 amino acids. The trim removed 3 bases at V and 6 bases at J, leaving 4 bases unmatched. The CDR3 DNA reads as TGTGCCAGCAGTTTTGGTGGGACAGGGGGCAATGAGCAGTTCTTC. Amino acid sequence: CASSFGGTGGNEQFF.

Concerning this clonotype: Germline and junction disagree at one end, which may indicate a read error. This rearrangement joins TRBV7-2 to TRBJ2-3; D is undetermined. Germline CDR1 and CDR2: SGHTA and FQGNSA. This CDR3 region has 18 residues. The CDR3 sequence is CASSLLVAVVGSTDTLYF. As DNA, the CDR3 is TGTGCCAGCAGCTTATTGGTCGCGGTGGTAGGTTCCACAGATACGCTGTATTTT.

This clonotype has just a few counts. CDR3 amino acids: CASSFNGGSFDEQFF. For the CDR3, the DNA is TGCGCCAGCAGCTTTAATGGCGGGAGTTTCGATGAGCAGTTCTTC. The chain has TRBV5-1 and TRBJ2-1, with 7 bases that match TRBD2. This CDR3 region has 15 residues. J gave up 8 bases and V 2 bases, and 10 bases lay outside the gene matches. The germline CDR1 and CDR2 sequences are SGHRS and YFSETQ.

At least ten counts were recorded for this clonotype. The rearrangement uses TRBV5-1 and TRBJ1-1; tentatively, D is TRBD1 (5 bases). Trimming cost V 5 bases and J 8 bases, with 13 bases left between them. Per germline, CDR1 SGHRS and CDR2 YFSETQ. This CDR3 spans 12 amino acids. CDR3 region: CASSQSRAEAFF. As DNA, the CDR3 is TGCGCCAGCAGTCAGAGCAGGGCCGAAGCTTTCTTT.

This clonotype came up once. This may arise from a read error, as a much more abundant clone is one base away. The chain recombines TRBV13 with TRBJ2-1; D is perhaps TRBD2 (6 bases). The CDR3 consists of 15 residues. V lost 4 bases, J lost 10 bases, and 20 bases lay in between. Germline V lookup: CDR1 PRHDT, CDR2 FYEKMQ (reference sequence). The CDR3 DNA sequence: TGTGCCAGCAGCTCTCATGAGCGGGCGGCCTACGAGCAGTTCTTC. Translating gives CASSSHERAAYEQFF.

The genes are TRBV18 and TRBJ1-2; D ambiguous. The CDR3 sequence is 12 residues long. Germline lookup yields CDR1 KGHSH and CDR2 LQKENI. The germline V and J ends were trimmed by 0 bases and 7 bases, with 6 bases remaining between them. This CDR3 is CASSPPNRGYTF. The CDR3 DNA reads TGTGCCAGCTCACCACCGAACCGTGGCTACACCTTC.

The gene calls are TRBV12-3 or TRBV12-4 and TRBJ2-2; 10 nucleotides align to TRBD2. Trimming removed 7 bases from V and 7 bases from J; junction bases left unmatched: 12. This CDR3 spans 16 amino acids. As DNA, the CDR3 is TGTGCCAGCATCCGACAACTAGCGGGATTTAACGGGGAGCTGTTTTTT. Translated, it gives CASIRQLAGFNGELFF.

In its sample, this clonotype was seen many times. CDR3 protein: CSTRDRGIQETQYF. The DNA for the CDR3 is TGCAGCACGCGGGACAGGGGGATCCAAGAGACCCAGTACTTC. V usage is TRBV29-1 and J usage is TRBJ2-5; 11 bases match TRBD1. Germline V CDR1 and CDR2: SQVTM, ANQGSEA. The CDR3 spans 14 residues. The trim removed 8 bases at V and 1 base at J, leaving 6 bases unmatched.

This clonotype has ten or more counts. This sequence joins TRBV12-3 or TRBV12-4 and TRBJ1-5, with D perhaps matching TRBD1 (6 bases). Trimming removed 3 bases at V and 2 bases at J, with 11 bases between. CDR3 length: 15 amino acids. The CDR3 spells CASSFDRSGNQPQHF. The CDR3 DNA reads as TGTGCCAGCAGTTTTGACAGGAGCGGCAATCAGCCCCAGCATTTT.

This clonotype was seen more than once but under ten times. V and J are TRBV6-5 and TRBJ1-1; possibly TRBD1 for D (6 bases). The V end was cut by 6 bases, the J end by 3 bases, with 23 bases between. Germline V gene data show CDR1 as MNHEY and CDR2 as SVGAGI. The CDR3 sequence is 17 residues long. In nucleotides, the CDR3 is TGTGCCAGCAGCCTCTTCCCCCCAGGGGCGTCGTACACTGAAGCTTTCTTT. This encodes CASSLFPPGASYTEAFF.

This clonotype appeared a few times. The chain recombines TRBV20-1 with TRBJ2-3, with D perhaps TRBD1 or TRBD2 (5 bases each). The CDR3 covers 14 residues. CDR1 is DFQATT and CDR2 is SNEGSKA in the germline V gene (reference sequence). V was trimmed by 4 bases and J by 3 bases, leaving 14 bases between them. CDR3 residues: CSAKGTERTDTQYF. CDR3 nucleotide sequence: TGCAGTGCTAAAGGGACGGAAAGAACAGATACGCAGTATTTT.